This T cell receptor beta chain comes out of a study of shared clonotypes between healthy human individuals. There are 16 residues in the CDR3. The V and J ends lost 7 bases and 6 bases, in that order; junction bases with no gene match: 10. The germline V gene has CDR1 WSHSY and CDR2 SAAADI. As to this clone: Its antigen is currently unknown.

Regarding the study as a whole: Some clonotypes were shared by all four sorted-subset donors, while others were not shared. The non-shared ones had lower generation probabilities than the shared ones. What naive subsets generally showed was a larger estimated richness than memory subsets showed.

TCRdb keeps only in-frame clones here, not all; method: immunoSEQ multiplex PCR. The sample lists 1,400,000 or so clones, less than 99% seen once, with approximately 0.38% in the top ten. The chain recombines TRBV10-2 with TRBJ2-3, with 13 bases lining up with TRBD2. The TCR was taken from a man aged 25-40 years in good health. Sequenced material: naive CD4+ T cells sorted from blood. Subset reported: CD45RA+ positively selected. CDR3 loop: CASKGLAGVSRDTQYF. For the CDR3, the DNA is TGCGCCAGCAAAGGACTAGCGGGAGTCAGTCGGGATACGCAGTATTTT.